This T cell receptor (beta chain) was identified in a study of T cells in Graves' hyperthyroidism and ophthalmopathy. Study-level findings and limits: Ophthalmopathy, which appeared later, was predicted by the model a median roughly 6.4 months before onset.

Concerning this clonotype itself: What it binds is not known.

TCR beta CDR3 region amplification was performed from RNA transcripts. HTBI primers drove first-round RT-PCR of the TCR CDR3. TCRdb called the multiplex PCR reads again in MiXCR, with one record for every CDR3 protein. Here the sample spans roughly 500,000 distinct CDR3 sequences, approximately 15% being singletons. V was trimmed by 4 bases and J by 0 bases, leaving 9 bases between them. The CDR3 covers 13 residues. Germline V gives CDR1 SQVTM, CDR2 ANQGSEA. Patients were excluded for uncontrolled infection, other autoimmune disease, pregnancy or lactation. Each diagnosis was grounded in clinical symptoms, serum thyroxine and TRAb, thyroid ultrasound, and orbital computed tomography. When hyperthyroidism was first diagnosed, the blood sample was taken, preceding any ophthalmopathy symptoms.

The origin of this receptor is a woman aged 30 to 39 with Graves' hyperthyroidism that later progressed to Graves' ophthalmopathy. Sequenced input: blood. J is TRBJ1-1 and V is TRBV29-1, with D unclear. This chain's CDR3 is CSVARRLNTEAFF. The CDR3 region has the DNA TGCAGCGTTGCCCGTCGGTTGAACACTGAAGCTTTCTTT.